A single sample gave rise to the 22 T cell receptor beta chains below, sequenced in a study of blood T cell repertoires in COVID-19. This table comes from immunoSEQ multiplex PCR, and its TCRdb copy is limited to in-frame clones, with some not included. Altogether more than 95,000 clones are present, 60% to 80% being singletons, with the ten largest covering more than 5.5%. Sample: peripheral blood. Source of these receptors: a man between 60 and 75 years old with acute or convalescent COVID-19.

In DNA form, the CDR3 reads TGTGCCAGCACGAGAAACGGGTTTATGAACACTGAAGCTTTCTTT. The encoded protein is CASTRNGFMNTEAFF. The V gene is TRBV2, the J gene TRBJ1-1; no firm D call. The CDR3 is 15 residues long. V lost 7 bases, J lost 0 bases, and 15 bases lay in between. Per germline, CDR1 SNHLY and CDR2 FYNNEI.

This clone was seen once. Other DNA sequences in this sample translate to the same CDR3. The CDR3 protein is CASSLAGGTEAFF. The CDR3 region has the DNA TGTGCCAGCAGTTTAGCAGGAGGCACTGAAGCTTTCTTT. The chain employs TRBV12-3 or TRBV12-4 and TRBJ1-1; D is unresolved. V dropped 0 bases and J dropped 4 bases, with 6 bases sitting between them. This CDR3 has 13 amino acids.

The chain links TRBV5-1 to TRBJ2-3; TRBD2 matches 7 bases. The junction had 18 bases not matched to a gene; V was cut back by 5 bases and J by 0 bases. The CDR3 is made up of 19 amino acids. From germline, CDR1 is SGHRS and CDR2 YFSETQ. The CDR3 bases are TGCGCCAGCAGTAATACTCTGGTAGCGGGTGACTTTAGCACAGATACGCAGTATTTT. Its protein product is CASSNTLVAGDFSTDTQYF. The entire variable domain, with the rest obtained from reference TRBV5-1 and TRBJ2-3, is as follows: KAGVTQTPRYLIKTRGQQVTLSCSPISGHRSVSWYQQTPGQGLQFLFEYFSETQRNKGNFPGRFSGRQFSNSRSEMNVSTLELGDSALYLCASSNTLVAGDFSTDTQYFGPGTRLTVL.

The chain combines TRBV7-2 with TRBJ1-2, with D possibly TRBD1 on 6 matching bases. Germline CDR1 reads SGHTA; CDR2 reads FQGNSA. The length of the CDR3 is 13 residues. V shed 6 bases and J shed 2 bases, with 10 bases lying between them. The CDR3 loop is CASRQTGNYGYTF. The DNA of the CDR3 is TGTGCCAGCAGACAAACAGGGAACTATGGCTACACCTTC.

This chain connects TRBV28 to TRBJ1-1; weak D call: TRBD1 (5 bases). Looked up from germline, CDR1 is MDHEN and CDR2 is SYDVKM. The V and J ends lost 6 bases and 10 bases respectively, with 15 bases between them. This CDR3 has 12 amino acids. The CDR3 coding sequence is TGTGCCAGCAGCACGGGGGGTGAACGAGCTTTCTTT. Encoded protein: CASSTGGERAFF. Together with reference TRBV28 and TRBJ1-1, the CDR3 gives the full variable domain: DVKVTQSSRYLVKRTGEKVFLECVQDMDHENMFWYRQDPGLGLRLIYFSYDVKMKEKGDIPEGYSVSREKKERFSLILESASTNQTSMYLCASSTGGERAFFGQGTRLTVV.

This chain's CDR3 is CASNDVGTVNEKLFF. The CDR3 nucleotides read TGTGCCAGTAATGATGTCGGGACAGTTAATGAAAAACTGTTTTTT. The rearrangement links TRBV19 to TRBJ1-4; 7 nucleotides agree with TRBD1. The CDR3 consists of 15 residues. Germline-derived CDR1 and CDR2 are LNHDA and SQIVND (reference sequence). With V trimmed by 7 bases and J by 4 bases, 9 bases remained unmatched. The complete variable domain, with remaining parts taken from reference TRBV19 and TRBJ1-4, reads DGGITQSPKYLFRKEGQNVTLSCEQNLNHDAMYWYRQDPGQGLRLIYYSQIVNDFQKGDIAEGYSVSREKKESFPLTVTSAQKNPTAFYLCASNDVGTVNEKLFFGSGTQLSVL.

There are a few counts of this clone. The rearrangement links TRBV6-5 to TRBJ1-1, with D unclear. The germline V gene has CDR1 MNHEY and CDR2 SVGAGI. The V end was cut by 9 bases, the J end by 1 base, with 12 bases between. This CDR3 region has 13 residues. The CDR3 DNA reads TGTGCCAGTTCTGAACGCGGGAACACTGAAGCTTTCTTT. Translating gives CASSERGNTEAFF.

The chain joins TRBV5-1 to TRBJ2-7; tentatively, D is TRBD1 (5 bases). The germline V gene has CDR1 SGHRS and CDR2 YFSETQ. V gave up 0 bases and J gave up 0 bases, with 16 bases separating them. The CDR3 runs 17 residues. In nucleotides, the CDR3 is TGCGCCAGCAGCTTGGGGCCCCGACAGCCTAACTCCTACGAGCAGTACTTC. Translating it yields CASSLGPRQPNSYEQYF.

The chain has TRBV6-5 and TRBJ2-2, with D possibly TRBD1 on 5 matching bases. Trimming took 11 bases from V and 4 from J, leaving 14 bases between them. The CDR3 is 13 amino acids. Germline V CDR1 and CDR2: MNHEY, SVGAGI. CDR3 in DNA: TGTGCCGGGGAACCTAGGGGCACCGGGGAGCTGTTTTTT. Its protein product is CAGEPRGTGELFF.

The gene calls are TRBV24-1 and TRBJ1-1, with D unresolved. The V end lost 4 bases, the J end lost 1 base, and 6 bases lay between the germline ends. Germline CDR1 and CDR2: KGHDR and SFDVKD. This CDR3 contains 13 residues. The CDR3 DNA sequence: TGTGCCACCAGTGACCAAAAGAACACTGAAGCTTTCTTT. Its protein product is CATSDQKNTEAFF.

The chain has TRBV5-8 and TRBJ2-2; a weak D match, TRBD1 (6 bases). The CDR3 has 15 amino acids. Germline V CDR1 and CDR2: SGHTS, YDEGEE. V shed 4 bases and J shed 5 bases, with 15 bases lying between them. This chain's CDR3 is CASSPAGVGTGELFF. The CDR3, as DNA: TGTGCCAGCAGCCCGGCAGGGGTAGGAACCGGGGAGCTGTTTTTT.

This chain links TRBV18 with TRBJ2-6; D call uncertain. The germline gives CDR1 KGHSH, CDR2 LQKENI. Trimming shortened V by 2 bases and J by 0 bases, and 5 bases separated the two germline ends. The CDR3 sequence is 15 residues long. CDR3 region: CASSPVISGANVLTF. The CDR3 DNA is TGTGCCAGCTCACCAGTAATCTCTGGGGCCAACGTCCTGACTTTC.

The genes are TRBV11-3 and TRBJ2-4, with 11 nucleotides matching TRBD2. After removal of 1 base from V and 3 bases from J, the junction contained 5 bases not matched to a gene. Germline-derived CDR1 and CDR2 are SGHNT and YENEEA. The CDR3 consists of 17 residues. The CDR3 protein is CASSLGGTSGGKNIQYF. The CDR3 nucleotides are TGTGCCAGCAGCTTAGGTGGTACTAGCGGGGGCAAAAACATTCAGTACTTC.

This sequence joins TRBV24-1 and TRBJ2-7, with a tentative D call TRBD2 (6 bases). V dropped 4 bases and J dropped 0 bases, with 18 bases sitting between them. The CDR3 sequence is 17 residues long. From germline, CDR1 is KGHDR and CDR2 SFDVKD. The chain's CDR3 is CATSDRGYGGVSYEQYF. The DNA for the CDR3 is TGTGCCACCAGTGACCGGGGATATGGCGGGGTCTCCTACGAGCAGTACTTC.

CDR3 nucleotide sequence: TGTGCCAGCAGCCAAATTAGCGGGATGGGAAACACAGATACGCAGTATTTT. This gives the protein CASSQISGMGNTDTQYF. The chain has TRBV3-1 (or the pseudogene TRBV3-2) and TRBJ2-3; 8 bases match TRBD2. Losses at the gene ends were 2 bases for V and 2 bases for J; bases not matched to a gene: 9. This CDR3 has 17 residues. Germline V gene sequence: CDR1 LGHDT, CDR2 YNNKEL (reference sequence).

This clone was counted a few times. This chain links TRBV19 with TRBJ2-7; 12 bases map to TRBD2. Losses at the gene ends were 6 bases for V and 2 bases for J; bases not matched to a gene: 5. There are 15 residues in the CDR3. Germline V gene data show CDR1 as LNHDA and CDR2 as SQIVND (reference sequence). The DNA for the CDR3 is TGTGCCAGTAGCAAGCGGACTAGCGGGGCCTACGAGCAGTACTTC. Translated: CASSKRTSGAYEQYF. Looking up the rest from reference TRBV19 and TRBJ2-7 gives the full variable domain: DGGITQSPKYLFRKEGQNVTLSCEQNLNHDAMYWYRQDPGQGLRLIYYSQIVNDFQKGDIAEGYSVSREKKESFPLTVTSAQKNPTAFYLCASSKRTSGAYEQYFGPGTRLTVT.

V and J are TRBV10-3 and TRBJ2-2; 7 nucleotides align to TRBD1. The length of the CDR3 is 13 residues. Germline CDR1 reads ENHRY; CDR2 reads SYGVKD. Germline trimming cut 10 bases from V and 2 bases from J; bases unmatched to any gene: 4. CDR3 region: CATGQTNTGELFF. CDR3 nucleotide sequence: TGTGCCACGGGACAGACTAACACCGGGGAGCTGTTTTTT.

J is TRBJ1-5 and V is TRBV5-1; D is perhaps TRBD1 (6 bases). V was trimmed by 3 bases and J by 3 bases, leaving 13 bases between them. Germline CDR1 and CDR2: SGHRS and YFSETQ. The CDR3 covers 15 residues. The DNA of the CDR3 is TGCGCCAGCAGCTCGACAGGAGCCCTCAATCAGCCCCAGCATTTT. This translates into CASSSTGALNQPQHF. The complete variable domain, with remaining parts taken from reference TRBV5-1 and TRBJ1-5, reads KAGVTQTPRYLIKTRGQQVTLSCSPISGHRSVSWYQQTPGQGLQFLFEYFSETQRNKGNFPGRFSGRQFSNSRSEMNVSTLELGDSALYLCASSSTGALNQPQHFGDGTRLSIL.

For the CDR3, the DNA is TGCGCCAGCAGCTTGGCCCCTGCGGGAGGGCCGGGAACGCAGTATTTT. This codes for CASSLAPAGGPGTQYF. The chain has TRBV5-1 and TRBJ2-3, with 9 bases matching TRBD2. Germline CDR1 reads SGHRS; CDR2 reads YFSETQ. V was clipped by 0 bases and J by 9 bases; unmatched bases: 11. The CDR3 covers 16 residues.

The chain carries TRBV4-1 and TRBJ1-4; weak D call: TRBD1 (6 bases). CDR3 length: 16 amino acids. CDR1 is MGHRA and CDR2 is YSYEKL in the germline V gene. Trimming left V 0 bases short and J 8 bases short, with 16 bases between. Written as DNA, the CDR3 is TGCGCCAGCAGCCAAGATTCCAGGGGACGGCGAGAAAAACTGTTTTTT. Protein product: CASSQDSRGRREKLFF.

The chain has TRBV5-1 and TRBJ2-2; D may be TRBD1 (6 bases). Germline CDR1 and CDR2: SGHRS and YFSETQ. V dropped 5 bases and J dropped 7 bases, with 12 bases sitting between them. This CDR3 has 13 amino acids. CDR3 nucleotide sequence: TGCGCCAGCAGATCCCAGGGGAACGGGGAGCTGTTTTTT. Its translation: CASRSQGNGELFF.

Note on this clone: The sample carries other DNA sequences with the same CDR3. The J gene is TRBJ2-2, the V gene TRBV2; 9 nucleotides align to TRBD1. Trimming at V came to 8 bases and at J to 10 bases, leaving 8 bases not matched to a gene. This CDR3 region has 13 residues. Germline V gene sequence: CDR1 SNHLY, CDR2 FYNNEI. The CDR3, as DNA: TGTGCCAGCCGATACAGGGGGCTCGAGGAGCTGTTTTTT. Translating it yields CASRYRGLEELFF.